What follows is one TCR beta chain and its context. The germline V gene encodes CDR1 ENHRY and CDR2 SYGVKD. The V end lost 3 bases, the J end lost 2 bases, and 13 bases lay between the germline ends. The CDR3 runs to 15 residues. Time point indicated: patch test 1, 2 weeks after DPC sensitization. Treatment meaning: therapeutic diphenylcyclopropenone sensitization with weekly scalp DPC. This entry is derived from a study of human T cells and chemical hapten exposure. Study details: Patch tests containing 0.01% DPC, applied to the upper back, were read at 6 days.

Attachment of unique molecular identifiers to individual cDNA molecules was performed in the library. From the RACE reads, TCRdb called clonotypes with MiXCR, one entry per CDR3 protein. The sample gives some 200,000 distinct CDR3 sequences, about 22% of which show up once; 6% to 8% is in the top ten. This chain joins TRBV10-3 and TRBJ2-5; no firm D call. Sequenced here: whole blood, sampled in connection with sensitization to the hapten diphenylcyclopropenone (DPC). This clonotype was sampled from a woman aged 45 to 65 with alopecia areata. Some clones in this sample may be carry-over from other donors' samples. The CDR3 bases are TGTGCCATCAGTGATCAGGACCTCTGGCAAGAGACCCAGTACTTC. Translated, it gives CAISDQDLWQETQYF.